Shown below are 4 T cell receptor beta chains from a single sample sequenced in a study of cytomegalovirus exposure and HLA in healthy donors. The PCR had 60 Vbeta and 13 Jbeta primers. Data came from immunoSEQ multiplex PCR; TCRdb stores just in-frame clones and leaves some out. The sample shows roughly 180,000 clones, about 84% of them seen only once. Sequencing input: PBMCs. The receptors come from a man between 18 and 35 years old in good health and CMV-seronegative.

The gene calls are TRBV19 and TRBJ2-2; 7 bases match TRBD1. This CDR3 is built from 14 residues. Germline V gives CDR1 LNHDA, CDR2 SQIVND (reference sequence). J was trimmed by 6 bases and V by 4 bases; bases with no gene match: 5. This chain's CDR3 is CASSRSDRAGELFF. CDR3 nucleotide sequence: TGTGCCAGTAGTAGAAGCGACAGGGCCGGGGAGCTGTTTTTT.

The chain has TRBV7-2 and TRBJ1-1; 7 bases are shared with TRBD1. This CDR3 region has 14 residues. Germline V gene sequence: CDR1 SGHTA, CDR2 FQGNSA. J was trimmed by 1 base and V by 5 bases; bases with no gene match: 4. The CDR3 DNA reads TGTGCCAGCAGCCTAGGACAGGCGAACACTGAAGCTTTCTTT. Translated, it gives CASSLGQANTEAFF.

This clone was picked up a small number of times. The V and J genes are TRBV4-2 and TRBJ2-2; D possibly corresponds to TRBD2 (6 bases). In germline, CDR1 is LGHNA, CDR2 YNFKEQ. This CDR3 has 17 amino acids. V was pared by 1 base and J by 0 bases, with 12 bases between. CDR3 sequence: CASSQGSLAANTGELFF. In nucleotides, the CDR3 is TGTGCCAGCAGCCAAGGGTCCTTAGCGGCGAACACCGGGGAGCTGTTTTTT.

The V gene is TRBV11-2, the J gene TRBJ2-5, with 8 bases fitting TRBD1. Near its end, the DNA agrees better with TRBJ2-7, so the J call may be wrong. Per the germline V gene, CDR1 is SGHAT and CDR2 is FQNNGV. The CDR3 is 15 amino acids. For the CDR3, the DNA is TGTGCCAGCAGCTTAGAGGGACAGGCCCCCTACGAGCAGTACTTC. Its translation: CASSLEGQAPYEQYF.